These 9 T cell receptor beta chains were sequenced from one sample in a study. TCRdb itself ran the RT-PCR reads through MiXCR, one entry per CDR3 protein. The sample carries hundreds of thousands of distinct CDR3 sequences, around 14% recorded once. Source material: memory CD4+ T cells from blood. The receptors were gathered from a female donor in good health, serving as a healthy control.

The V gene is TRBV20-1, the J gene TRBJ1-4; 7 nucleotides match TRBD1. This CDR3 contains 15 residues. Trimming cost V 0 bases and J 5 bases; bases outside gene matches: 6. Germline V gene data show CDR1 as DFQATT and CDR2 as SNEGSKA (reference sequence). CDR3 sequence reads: CSARDLEGANEKLFF. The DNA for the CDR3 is TGCAGTGCTAGAGATCTCGAGGGGGCGAATGAAAAACTGTTTTTT.

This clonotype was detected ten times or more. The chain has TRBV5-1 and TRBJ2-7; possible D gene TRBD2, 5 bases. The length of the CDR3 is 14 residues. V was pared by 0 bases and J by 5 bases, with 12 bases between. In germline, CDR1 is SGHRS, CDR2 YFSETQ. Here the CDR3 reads CASSLGRGRDEQYF. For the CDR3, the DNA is TGCGCCAGCAGCTTGGGTCGGGGTAGGGACGAGCAGTACTTC. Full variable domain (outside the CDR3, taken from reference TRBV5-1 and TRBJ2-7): KAGVTQTPRYLIKTRGQQVTLSCSPISGHRSVSWYQQTPGQGLQFLFEYFSETQRNKGNFPGRFSGRQFSNSRSEMNVSTLELGDSALYLCASSLGRGRDEQYFGPGTRLTVT.

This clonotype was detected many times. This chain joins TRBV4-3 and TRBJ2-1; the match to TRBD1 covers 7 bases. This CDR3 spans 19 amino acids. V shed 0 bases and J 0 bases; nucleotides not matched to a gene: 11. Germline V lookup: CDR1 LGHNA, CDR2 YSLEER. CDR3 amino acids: CASSQDLNRGRSSYNEQFF. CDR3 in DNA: TGCGCCAGCAGCCAAGACCTTAACAGGGGACGAAGCTCCTACAATGAGCAGTTCTTC.

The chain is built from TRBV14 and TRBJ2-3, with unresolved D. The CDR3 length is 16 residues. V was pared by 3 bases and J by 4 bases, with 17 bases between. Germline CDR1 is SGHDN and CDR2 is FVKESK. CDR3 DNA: TGTGCCAGCAGCCAGAGCAGGTCCCGGAACGCAGATACGCAGTATTTT. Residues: CASSQSRSRNADTQYF.

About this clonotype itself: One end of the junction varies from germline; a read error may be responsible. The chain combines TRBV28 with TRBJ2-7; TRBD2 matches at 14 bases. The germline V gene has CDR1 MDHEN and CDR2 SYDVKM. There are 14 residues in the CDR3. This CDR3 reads CASSIRGLAGETHF. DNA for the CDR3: TGTGCCAGCAGTATACGGGGACTAGCGGGAGAGACGCACTTC.

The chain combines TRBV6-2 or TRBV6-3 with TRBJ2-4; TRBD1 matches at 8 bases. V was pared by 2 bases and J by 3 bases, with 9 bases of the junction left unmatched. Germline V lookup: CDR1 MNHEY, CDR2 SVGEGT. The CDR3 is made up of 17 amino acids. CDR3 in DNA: TGTGCCAGCAGTTACGTACAGGGGGTCCTGGTCAAAAACATTCAGTACTTC. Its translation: CASSYVQGVLVKNIQYF.

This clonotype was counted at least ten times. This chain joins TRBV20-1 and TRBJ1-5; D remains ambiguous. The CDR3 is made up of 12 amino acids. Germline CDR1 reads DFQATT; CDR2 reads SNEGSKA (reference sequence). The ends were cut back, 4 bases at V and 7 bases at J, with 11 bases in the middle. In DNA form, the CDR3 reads TGCAGTGCTACCGAAGGGCGCCAGCCCCAGCATTTT. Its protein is CSATEGRQPQHF.

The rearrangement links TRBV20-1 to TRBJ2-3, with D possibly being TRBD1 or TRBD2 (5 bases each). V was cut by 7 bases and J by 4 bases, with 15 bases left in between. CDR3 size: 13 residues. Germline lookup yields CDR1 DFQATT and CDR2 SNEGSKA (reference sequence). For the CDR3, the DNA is TGCAGTGTTCCCTTGAGGGGCTCAGATACGCAGTATTTT. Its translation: CSVPLRGSDTQYF.

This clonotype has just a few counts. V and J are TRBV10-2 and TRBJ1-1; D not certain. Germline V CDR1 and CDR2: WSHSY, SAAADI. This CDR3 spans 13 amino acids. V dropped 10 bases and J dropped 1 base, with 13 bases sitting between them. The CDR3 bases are TGCGCCACCCGTTTGACCCCGAACACTGAAGCTTTCTTT. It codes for CATRLTPNTEAFF.